The 2 T cell receptor beta chains below were found in one sample sequenced in a study of T cells during gluten challenge in celiac disease. Three nested PCRs with multiplexed primers covering all TRA and TRB V genes amplified paired chains. TCRdb reprocessed the single-cell sequencing reads via MiXCR and lists one record per CDR3 protein. The specimen's table records dozens of distinct CDR3 sequences. Sorted cells: tetramer+, CD3+, CD4+, CD45RA-, CD62L-, integrin beta7+. Specimen: gluten-specific CD4+ T cells sorted from blood using tetramers, collected at baseline or on day 6, 14 or 28 of gluten challenge (not recorded which). The receptors were sampled from a female donor with celiac disease.

With respect to this clonotype: The germline gene is not matched at one end of the junction; a read error may be the cause. V is TRBV4-1 and J is TRBJ2-7; D possibly corresponds to TRBD1 (5 bases). This CDR3 has 14 amino acids. From germline, CDR1 is MGHRA and CDR2 YSYEKL. The CDR3 here is CANSQGQGGDEQYF. The DNA for the CDR3 is TGCGCCAACAGCCAAGGGCAGGGTGGCGACGAGCAGTACTTC.

Judged by abundance, this clonotype is hyperexpanded. The chain combines TRBV9 with TRBJ2-3, with 10 bases aligning to TRBD2. Germline assignment: CDR1 SGDLS and CDR2 YYNGEE. The V gene end was trimmed by 0 bases and the J gene end by 5 bases; junction bases not matched to a gene: 3. This CDR3 has 15 amino acids. CDR3: CASSVVGTSVDTQYF. CDR3 coding DNA: TGTGCCAGCAGCGTAGTCGGGACTAGCGTAGATACGCAGTATTTT.